The present entry profiles one T cell receptor beta chain with its context. From the 5' RACE reads, TCRdb called clonotypes with MiXCR, one entry per CDR3 protein. This table has some 240,000 distinct CDR3 sequences, over 15% appearing once. The data were obtained in a study of CD8 T cells in ankylosing spondylitis. V lost 0 bases to trimming and J lost 3 bases; unmatched junction nucleotides: 5. Germline loops: CDR1 SGHAT, CDR2 FQNNGV. The CDR3 runs to 16 residues. This chain links TRBV11-2 with TRBJ2-3, with 8 bases identical to TRBD2. This sequence was found in a male donor with ankylosing spondylitis or in good health (not recorded which). Sequencing was performed on blood, either unsorted or a sorted T cell fraction (not recorded which). Written as DNA, the CDR3 is TGTGCCAGCAGCTTAGAGGCAGCGGGAGATACAGATACGCAGTATTTT. It specifies CASSLEAAGDTDTQYF.